Shown below are 26 T cell receptor beta chains from a single sample sequenced in a study of cytomegalovirus exposure and HLA in healthy donors. Primers for the PCR totalled 60 Vbeta and 13 Jbeta. Sequencing was performed with immunoSEQ multiplex PCR; in TCRdb, only in-frame clones are kept and a portion is missing. The data contain about 160,000 clones, about three quarters of them singletons. The sample taken for sequencing was PBMCs. These receptors all stem from a woman under 40 in good health and CMV-seronegative.

The J gene is TRBJ1-1, the V gene TRBV28; 7 bases match TRBD1. Unmatched junction bases numbered 6, after V lost 1 base and J lost 1 base. Germline lookup yields CDR1 MDHEN and CDR2 SYDVKM. CDR3 size: 16 residues. CDR3 nucleotides: TGTGCCAGCAGTTTATACGCCGGGACAGAGAACACTGAAGCTTTCTTT. Translation gives CASSLYAGTENTEAFF.

This clone was counted a single time. The chain links TRBV4-3 to TRBJ2-1; 8 nucleotides line up with TRBD1. Germline V lookup: CDR1 LGHNA, CDR2 YSLEER. The CDR3 covers 16 residues. The V gene end was trimmed by 0 bases and the J gene end by 6 bases; junction bases not matched to a gene: 7. The CDR3 sequence is CASSQDMGTGLNEQFF. CDR3 nucleotide sequence: TGCGCCAGCAGCCAAGATATGGGGACAGGACTCAATGAGCAGTTCTTC.

The rearrangement joins TRBV2 to TRBJ1-1; D is undetermined. The CDR3 has 13 residues. Germline V gene sequence: CDR1 SNHLY, CDR2 FYNNEI. Trimming removed 5 bases from V and 3 bases from J, with 10 bases in between. The CDR3 nucleotides read TGTGCCAGCAGTTCTACGACATACACTGAAGCTTTCTTT. This sequence encodes CASSSTTYTEAFF.

The chain uses TRBV6-6 and TRBJ2-3; TRBD2 agrees at 9 bases. The CDR3 covers 13 residues. Germline V CDR1 and CDR2: MNHNY, SVGAGI (reference sequence). Trimming took 5 bases from V and 4 from J; bases not matched to a gene: 1. The CDR3 protein is CASSRTSADTQYF. Written as DNA, the CDR3 is TGTGCCAGCAGTCGGACTAGCGCAGATACGCAGTATTTT.

V usage is TRBV15 and J usage is TRBJ2-7, with 7 bases matching TRBD2. Per germline, CDR1 LNHNV and CDR2 YYDKDF (reference sequence). The CDR3 sequence is 16 residues long. The ends lost 0 bases at V and 2 bases at J; junction bases unmatched: 7. The CDR3 DNA reads TGTGCCACCAGCAGAGATCGGGGGGTCAATCCCTACGAGCAGTACTTC. Translation: CATSRDRGVNPYEQYF.

The rearrangement joins TRBV10-3 to TRBJ1-1; 8 bases are a match to TRBD1. V lost 11 bases and J lost 3; bases outside the gene matches: 8. Germline V gene data show CDR1 as ENHRY and CDR2 as SYGVKD. This CDR3 spans 13 amino acids. In DNA, the CDR3 is TGTGCCCAACGGACAGGGTGGGACACTGAAGCTTTCTTT. Translated, it gives CAQRTGWDTEAFF.

The CDR3 loop reads CASSLVGTVLEKLFF. The CDR3 nucleotides read TGTGCCAGCAGCTTAGTTGGGACAGTTCTTGAAAAACTGTTTTTT. V is TRBV11-2 and J is TRBJ1-4; 7 bases line up with TRBD1. Germline V lookup: CDR1 SGHAT, CDR2 FQNNGV. This CDR3 has 15 residues. The junction had 6 bases not matched to a gene; V was cut back by 1 base and J by 7 bases.

The gene calls are TRBV27 and TRBJ2-7, with 11 bases matching TRBD2. V lost 5 bases, J lost 0 bases, and 6 bases stayed unmatched. Germline V lookup: CDR1 MNHEY, CDR2 SMNVEV (reference sequence). This CDR3 spans 16 amino acids. This CDR3 is CASSPLSGRASYEQYF. DNA of the CDR3: TGTGCCAGCAGTCCCCTTAGCGGGAGGGCCTCCTACGAGCAGTACTTC.

The gene calls are TRBV28 and TRBJ2-1; 14 nucleotides line up with TRBD2. The J segment lost 3 bases and the V segment lost 5 bases, leaving 18 bases of the junction unmatched. CDR1 MDHEN and CDR2 SYDVKM come from the germline V gene. The CDR3 is 21 residues long. CDR3 amino acids: CASSGRRTSGGHVYNYNEQFF. CDR3 DNA sequence: TGTGCCAGCAGTGGCCGACGGACTAGCGGGGGGCATGTATATAACTACAATGAGCAGTTCTTC.

The rearrangement uses TRBV5-4 and TRBJ2-5; 13 bases are shared with TRBD2. V was pared by 4 bases and J by 5 bases, with 5 bases of the junction left unmatched. Per germline, CDR1 SGHNT and CDR2 YYREEE (reference sequence). The CDR3 totals 15 residues. CDR3 residues: CASSPGLAGTETQYF. The CDR3 bases are TGTGCCAGCAGCCCGGGACTAGCGGGGACTGAGACCCAGTACTTC.

The chain is built from TRBV2 and TRBJ1-5, with 10 bases identical to TRBD1. CDR1 is SNHLY and CDR2 is FYNNEI in the germline V gene. V trimming: 6 bases; J trimming: 4 bases; junction bases outside the gene matches: 0. CDR3 size: 13 residues. Written as DNA, the CDR3 is TGTGCCAGCAGGGACAGGGGGAATCAGCCCCAGCATTTT. Encoded protein: CASRDRGNQPQHF.

The chain links TRBV7-6 to TRBJ1-4, with D perhaps matching TRBD1 (5 bases). V was cut by 3 bases and J by 3 bases, with 8 bases left in between. The CDR3 has 14 residues. The germline CDR1 and CDR2 sequences are SGHVS and FNYEAQ. The chain's CDR3 is CASSFGGANEKLFF. For the CDR3, the DNA is TGTGCCAGCAGCTTTGGAGGGGCTAATGAAAAACTGTTTTTT.

This clone has just a few counts. The V gene is TRBV4-3, the J gene TRBJ2-7, with TRBD2 matching over 7 bases. With 5 bases clipped from V and 4 bases from J, the junction kept 5 bases outside the gene matches. Germline loops: CDR1 LGHNA, CDR2 YSLEER. The CDR3 has 13 residues. The CDR3 protein is CASSRGREYEQYF. CDR3 in DNA: TGCGCCAGCAGCAGAGGGAGGGAATACGAGCAGTACTTC.

This clone appeared a few times. The chain recombines TRBV28 with TRBJ2-1; 10 bases align to TRBD1. The CDR3 extends over 16 amino acids. Unmatched junction bases numbered 6, after V lost 6 bases and J lost 1 base. The V gene's germline CDR1 is MDHEN and CDR2 SYDVKM. CDR3 nucleotide sequence: TGTGCCAGCAGCTCGTCGGGACAGGGGTCCTACAATGAGCAGTTCTTC. Amino acid sequence: CASSSSGQGSYNEQFF.

This rearrangement joins TRBV5-1 to TRBJ2-2; 10 positions agree with TRBD2. This CDR3 is built from 16 residues. The V and J ends lost 1 base and 1 base, in that order; junction bases with no gene match: 1. Germline lookup yields CDR1 SGHRS and CDR2 YFSETQ. Here the CDR3 DNA reads TGCGCCAGCAGCTTGATAGCGGGGGGGAACACCGGGGAGCTGTTTTTT. Translating gives CASSLIAGGNTGELFF.

The CDR3 here is CASSDQGVDGSSTQYF. CDR3 DNA: TGTGCCAGCAGTGACCAGGGGGTTGATGGCTCCTCTACGCAGTATTTT. The chain recombines TRBV6-4 with TRBJ2-3; 7 bases match TRBD1. This CDR3 is built from 16 residues. CDR1 MRHNA and CDR2 SNTAGT come from the germline V gene. V was pared by 2 bases and J by 8 bases, with 13 bases of the junction left unmatched.

The gene calls are TRBV5-4 and TRBJ2-5; TRBD2 agrees at 11 bases. V lost 4 bases, J lost 5 bases, and 10 bases stayed unmatched. The CDR3 extends over 16 amino acids. Germline values: CDR1 SGHNT, CDR2 YYREEE (reference sequence). The CDR3: CASSAPLAGGAETQYF. The CDR3 coding sequence is TGTGCCAGCAGCGCCCCCCTAGCGGGGGGTGCGGAGACCCAGTACTTC.

This clone was observed a single time. The sample carries other DNA sequences with the same CDR3. The CDR3 nucleotides read TGTGCCAGCAGCTTGGACGGAGGGAATACTGAAGCTTTCTTT. Translating it yields CASSLDGGNTEAFF. The chain has TRBV5-4 and TRBJ1-1; D gene ambiguous. This CDR3 has 14 residues. Trimming shortened V by 0 bases and J by 5 bases, and 11 bases separated the two germline ends. Germline V lookup: CDR1 SGHNT, CDR2 YYREEE (reference sequence).

This chain joins TRBV9 and TRBJ2-2, with D perhaps matching TRBD1 (6 bases). This CDR3 is 14 amino acids long. Germline V CDR1 and CDR2: SGDLS, YYNGEE. V was trimmed by 3 bases and J by 1 base, leaving 7 bases between them. The CDR3 nucleotides are TGTGCCAGCAGCGGGACAGTGAACACCGGGGAGCTGTTTTTT. Its protein is CASSGTVNTGELFF.

V is TRBV6-5 and J is TRBJ2-6, with a tentative D call TRBD1 (5 bases). V was cut by 2 bases and J by 2 bases, with 10 bases left in between. The length of the CDR3 is 16 residues. CDR1 MNHEY and CDR2 SVGAGI come from the germline V gene. The DNA of the CDR3 is TGTGCCAGCAGTTACACAGGCCTGCCTGGGGCCAACGTCCTGACTTTC. Protein sequence: CASSYTGLPGANVLTF.

The V and J genes are TRBV7-2 and TRBJ1-2, with 10 nucleotides matching TRBD1. The V gene's germline CDR1 is SGHTA and CDR2 FQGNSA. This CDR3 contains 13 residues. The junction had 1 base not matched to a gene; V was cut back by 4 bases and J by 5 bases. In nucleotides, the CDR3 is TGTGCCAGCAGCTCGGACAGGGGGTATGGCTACACCTTC. Protein: CASSSDRGYGYTF.

This clone was counted ten times or more. The chain has TRBV7-3 and TRBJ2-1; tentatively, D is TRBD2 (5 bases). The CDR3 is 17 amino acids. Germline CDR1 SGHTA, CDR2 FQGTGA. The V end was cut by 2 bases, the J end by 0 bases, with 14 bases between. The chain's CDR3 is CASSLGPITSSYNEQFF. The CDR3 coding sequence is TGTGCCAGCAGCTTAGGTCCGATTACTAGCTCCTACAATGAGCAGTTCTTC.

This clone was observed a few times. Here the CDR3 reads CSVTGISGNTIYF. CDR3 DNA sequence: TGCAGCGTTACAGGGATCTCTGGAAACACCATATATTTT. J is TRBJ1-3 and V is TRBV29-1, with D maybe TRBD1 (6 bases). V was pared by 5 bases and J by 0 bases, with 8 bases between. Germline-derived CDR1 and CDR2 are SQVTM and ANQGSEA. CDR3 length: 13 residues.

This clone was observed once. This chain's CDR3 is CASGRGLAGGSQYF. The CDR3 DNA is TGTGCCAGCGGGCGGGGACTAGCGGGGGGATCTCAGTACTTC. The J gene is TRBJ2-5, the V gene TRBV6-1, with TRBD2 identical over 15 bases. Germline trimming cut 8 bases from V and 11 bases from J; bases unmatched to any gene: 9. The CDR3 loop spans 14 amino acids. Germline lookup yields CDR1 MNHNS and CDR2 SASEGT.

This clone was recorded a few times. This chain connects TRBV4-3 to TRBJ2-3; TRBD1 agrees at 10 bases. Unmatched junction bases numbered 7, after V lost 3 bases and J lost 4 bases. This CDR3 is built from 16 residues. Germline V lookup: CDR1 LGHNA, CDR2 YSLEER. CDR3 sequence reads: CASSQSGTGDPDTQYF. In nucleotides, the CDR3 is TGCGCCAGCAGCCAGTCCGGGACAGGGGACCCAGATACGCAGTATTTT.

The chain links TRBV2 to TRBJ1-5, with a tentative D call TRBD1 (6 bases). Trimming took 4 bases from V and 2 from J, leaving 12 bases between them. Germline lookup yields CDR1 SNHLY and CDR2 FYNNEI. CDR3 length equals 15 residues. The CDR3 DNA follows: TGTGCCAGCAGTGTGGGCAGGGGCGGCAATCAGCCCCAGCATTTT. Amino acid sequence: CASSVGRGGNQPQHF.